These 18 T cell receptor beta chains came from one sample sequenced in a study of human T cells and chemical hapten exposure (dated by TCRdb to the early 2020s). Library preparation employed RACE. TCRdb lists the instrument as NextSeq 500. TCRdb's own reprocessing of the public reads used fastp at Q25 and MiXCR and kept productive beta chains. Identical CDR3 proteins give one entry, which carries the most common genes and DNA. The sample profile shows under 200,000 distinct CDR3 sequences; more than 14% of them were found once. About 1.7% of the sample goes to the ten largest clones. Per the publication, the time point label means: patch test 1, 2 weeks after DPC sensitization. The treatment or condition label, read with the paper, signifies: therapeutic diphenylcyclopropenone sensitization with weekly scalp DPC. The source material was whole blood, sampled in connection with sensitization to the hapten diphenylcyclopropenone (DPC). The receptors were sampled from a woman between 25 and 40 years old with alopecia areata. Some clones in this sample may be carry-over from other donors' samples.

This clonotype was detected a few times. This sequence joins TRBV18 and TRBJ1-5, with TRBD1 matching 7 bases. Germline assignment: CDR1 KGHSH and CDR2 LQKENI. V was pared by 6 bases and J by 1 base, with 9 bases of the junction left unmatched. This CDR3 region has 16 residues. CDR3 sequence: CASSREQGTSNQPQHF. The CDR3 DNA reads as TGTGCCAGCTCCAGGGAACAGGGGACGAGCAATCAGCCCCAGCATTTT.

The gene calls are TRBV20-1 and TRBJ2-7, with a weak D call TRBD2 (6 bases). Germline-derived CDR1 and CDR2 are DFQATT and SNEGSKA (reference sequence). The CDR3 extends over 16 amino acids. Trimming shortened V by 7 bases and J by 1 base, and 23 bases separated the two germline ends. The DNA for the CDR3 is TGCAGTGTCAGGCGGGATTTTTTAAAAATTTCCTACGAGCAGTACTTC. Encoded protein: CSVRRDFLKISYEQYF.

V gene TRBV29-1 combines with J gene TRBJ1-1; D is uncertain. Per the germline V gene, CDR1 is SQVTM and CDR2 is ANQGSEA. V lost 4 bases and J 0 bases, leaving 9 bases between the germline ends. The CDR3 spans 13 residues. This CDR3 is CSVVGLMNTEAFF. CDR3 sequence (DNA): TGCAGCGTTGTTGGCCTAATGAACACTGAAGCTTTCTTT.

The chain links TRBV6-1 to TRBJ1-1, with D uncertain. From germline, CDR1 is MNHNS and CDR2 SASEGT. The CDR3 covers 18 residues. Trimming took off 0 bases at V and 3 bases at J, with 20 bases between the two ends. CDR3 sequence reads: CASSEAHSGIKGDTEAFF. The CDR3, as DNA: TGTGCCAGCAGTGAAGCGCATTCCGGGATAAAAGGCGACACTGAAGCTTTCTTT.

V usage is TRBV29-1 and J usage is TRBJ1-1; D gene uncertain. Germline V CDR1 and CDR2: SQVTM, ANQGSEA. CDR3 length equals 9 residues. V was shortened by 7 bases and J by 11 bases, with 11 bases between the two germline ends. The CDR3 loop reads CSALPGAFF. CDR3 DNA sequence: TGCAGCGCCCTCCCTGGGGCTTTCTTT.

The chain recombines TRBV7-6 with TRBJ1-2; maybe TRBD1 (6 bases). V dropped 1 base and J dropped 12 bases, with 12 bases sitting between them. The V gene's germline CDR1 is SGHVS and CDR2 FNYEAQ. The CDR3 is made up of 12 amino acids. The CDR3 DNA is TGTGCCAGCAGCTTAGTAGAGGACAGCAACACCTTC. This encodes CASSLVEDSNTF.

This clonotype has ten or more counts. The genes are TRBV10-3 and TRBJ2-7; no definite D call. The V end lost 9 bases, the J end lost 7 bases, and 13 bases lay between the germline ends. The CDR3 has 11 amino acids. Germline loops: CDR1 ENHRY, CDR2 SYGVKD. CDR3 region: CAIRSSREQYF. The CDR3 coding sequence is TGTGCCATTCGTTCAAGTCGGGAGCAGTACTTC.

This clonotype was seen a handful of times. The CDR3 DNA sequence: TGTGCCAGCAGCTACCAGGGACAGGGGGCTAATGAAAAACTGTTTTTT. Protein: CASSYQGQGANEKLFF. This chain joins TRBV7-2 and TRBJ1-4, with 11 bases matching TRBD1. Germline V CDR1 and CDR2: SGHTA, FQGNSA. With 4 bases clipped from V and 3 bases from J, the junction kept 4 bases outside the gene matches. This CDR3 is 16 amino acids long.

This clonotype was recorded a few times. The gene calls are TRBV6-2 or TRBV6-3 and TRBJ1-5; 7 bases map to TRBD1. The CDR3 is 15 amino acids. The V segment lost 0 bases and the J segment 6 bases; nucleotides outside the gene matches: 5. Germline CDR1 reads MNHEY; CDR2 reads SVGEGT. The CDR3, as DNA: TGTGCCAGCAGTTACTCAGGGGGCGCGGGTCAGCCCCAGCATTTT. It encodes CASSYSGGAGQPQHF.

This clonotype was seen only a few times. The chain is built from TRBV7-9 and TRBJ2-1, with D possibly being TRBD2 (6 bases). CDR1 is SEHNR and CDR2 is FQNEAQ in the germline V gene (reference sequence). The CDR3 runs 13 residues. The ends were cut back, 2 bases at V and 6 bases at J, with 8 bases in the middle. CDR3 DNA: TGTGCCAGCAGCTTACTGGGGGGCAATGAGCAGTTCTTC. Its translation is CASSLLGGNEQFF. Full variable domain (missing parts from reference TRBV7-9 and TRBJ2-1): DTGVSQNPRHKITKRGQNVTFRCDPISEHNRLYWYRQTLGQGPEFLTYFQNEAQLEKSRLLSDRFSAERPKGSFSTLEIQRTEQGDSAMYLCASSLLGGNEQFFGPGTRLTVL.

The chain uses TRBV20-1 and TRBJ1-1; no reliable D call. The CDR3 length is 14 residues. Germline lookup yields CDR1 DFQATT and CDR2 SNEGSKA (reference sequence). Trimming left V 0 bases short and J 4 bases short, with 12 bases between. The CDR3 spells CSARDPRSSTEAFF. Written as DNA, the CDR3 is TGCAGTGCTAGAGATCCTCGGTCGTCCACTGAAGCTTTCTTT.

This sequence joins TRBV2 and TRBJ2-6, with 7 bases fitting TRBD2. CDR1 and CDR2 from the germline V gene are SNHLY and FYNNEI. CDR3 size: 17 residues. V was clipped by 6 bases and J by 0 bases; unmatched bases: 8. CDR3 DNA: TGTGCCAGCAGCGCCGGGAGGATGAACTCTGGGGCCAACGTCCTGACTTTC. Its translation is CASSAGRMNSGANVLTF.

This rearrangement joins TRBV5-1 to TRBJ2-7; D is tentatively TRBD1 or TRBD2 (5 bases each). V was pared by 0 bases and J by 5 bases, with 18 bases between. The CDR3 consists of 16 residues. From germline, CDR1 is SGHRS and CDR2 YFSETQ. In nucleotides, the CDR3 is TGCGCCAGCAGCTTGGCCGGTTATGGGACGAGCGACGAGCAGTACTTC. Protein sequence: CASSLAGYGTSDEQYF.

This clonotype turned up a few times. V and J are TRBV5-1 and TRBJ2-7, with 10 bases identical to TRBD1. V shed 0 bases, J shed 2 bases, and the junction held 11 bases outside the gene matches. In germline, CDR1 is SGHRS, CDR2 YFSETQ. The CDR3 runs to 18 residues. The CDR3 region is CASSLEFRDRGRPYEQYF. CDR3 coding DNA: TGCGCCAGCAGCTTGGAATTTCGTGACAGGGGGCGTCCCTACGAGCAGTACTTC.

This clonotype was counted between two and nine times. The genes are TRBV29-1 and TRBJ2-5; perhaps TRBD1 as D (6 bases). V was trimmed by 7 bases and J by 5 bases, leaving 20 bases between them. The V gene's germline CDR1 is SQVTM and CDR2 ANQGSEA. The CDR3 has 14 amino acids. CDR3 protein: CSGRPGHRTETQYF. In DNA, the CDR3 is TGCAGCGGGAGACCGGGACACCGTACGGAGACCCAGTACTTC.

The rearrangement uses TRBV6-1 and TRBJ1-5; D unresolved. This CDR3 contains 15 residues. Trimming removed 7 bases at V and 3 bases at J, with 16 bases between. Germline CDR1 reads MNHNS; CDR2 reads SASEGT. The CDR3 sequence: CASKEWEQNNQPQHF. CDR3 DNA sequence: TGTGCCAGCAAGGAATGGGAACAGAACAATCAGCCCCAGCATTTT.

This clonotype has just a few counts. The rearrangement links TRBV20-1 to TRBJ2-7, with D perhaps TRBD2 (6 bases). V dropped 3 bases and J dropped 3 bases, with 24 bases sitting between them. This CDR3 comprises 17 residues. CDR1 DFQATT and CDR2 SNEGSKA come from the germline V gene (reference sequence). CDR3 residues: CSASGGSVSGVGYEQYF. The CDR3, as DNA: TGCAGTGCTAGTGGGGGGAGTGTTAGTGGAGTCGGCTACGAGCAGTACTTC.

This clonotype was counted between two and nine times. V usage is TRBV19 and J usage is TRBJ1-2, with 9 bases fitting TRBD1. Unmatched junction bases numbered 6, after V lost 9 bases and J lost 4 bases. Germline CDR1 LNHDA, CDR2 SQIVND (reference sequence). This CDR3 has 13 residues. DNA for the CDR3: TGTGCCAGCGAAAGGACAGGGGCCTATGGCTACACCTTC. This gives the protein CASERTGAYGYTF.